The present TCR beta chain was sequenced within a study of T cell responses to AZD1222 COVID-19 vaccine. The germline gives CDR1 MNHEY, CDR2 SVGAGI. The CDR3 loop spans 16 amino acids. Trimming removed 2 bases at V and 1 base at J, with 12 bases between. The data were produced by immunoSEQ multiplex PCR, yet TCRdb's version contains in-frame clones alone and is incomplete. This sample yields some 180,000 clones, of which approximately 92% are seen a single time; under 11% belongs to the top ten. This sequence originates from an adult in good health. The V and J genes are TRBV6-5 and TRBJ1-3; tentatively, D is TRBD1 (5 bases). This material consisted of peripheral blood, taken on day 0 of AZD1222 vaccination. The CDR3 DNA sequence: TGTGCCAGCAGTTACGAGGGGCGGGCTTCTGGAAACACCATATATTTT. As protein: CASSYEGRASGNTIYF.